The clone carrying this T cell receptor (beta chain) was detected once. The antigen remains unidentified. The sample originates from a study of blood T cells in healthy people across ages. Study-level points and caveats: Versus aged donors, long-lived donors had higher diversity and more naive CD4+ cells.

A sample-barcoded 5' primer and a J-beta primer mix were used in a second PCR of roughly 6 to 11 cycles. TCRdb fed the 5' RACE reads into MiXCR, producing one record per CDR3 protein. The sample holds some 790,000 distinct CDR3 sequences; about 28% are singletons and the top ten take about 18%. Each sample used at least 6 million PBMCs. V gave up 1 base and J gave up 7 bases, with 11 bases separating them. CDR3 length: 14 amino acids. Germline V gene lookup returns CDR1 SGHTA and CDR2 FQGNSA. The clonotype was recovered from a woman aged 80 or older in good health. V is TRBV7-2 and J is TRBJ2-1, with a weak D call TRBD2 (5 bases). The sample taken for sequencing was blood. The CDR3 sequence: CASSLGADWNEQFF. The CDR3 nucleotides read TGTGCCAGCAGCTTAGGGGCGGACTGGAATGAGCAGTTCTTC.